This T cell receptor beta chain was sequenced in a study of control samples from healthy donors and cancer patients. V was shortened by 4 bases and J by 6 bases, with 10 bases between the two germline ends. The CDR3 contains 13 residues. Germline V gives CDR1 LNHDA, CDR2 SQIVND (reference sequence). Using immunoSEQ multiplex PCR, the repertoire was profiled, and TCRdb retains in-frame clones only, with some absent. Of 9,500 to 15,000 clones listed, roughly 90% are singletons. The source is a male donor with melanoma. This chain joins TRBV19 and TRBJ2-1, with unresolved D. Specimen: formalin-fixed, paraffin-embedded tissue. CDR3 amino acids: CASSSKVSNEQFF. Written as DNA, the CDR3 is TGTGCCAGTAGTAGTAAAGTTAGCAATGAGCAGTTCTTC.